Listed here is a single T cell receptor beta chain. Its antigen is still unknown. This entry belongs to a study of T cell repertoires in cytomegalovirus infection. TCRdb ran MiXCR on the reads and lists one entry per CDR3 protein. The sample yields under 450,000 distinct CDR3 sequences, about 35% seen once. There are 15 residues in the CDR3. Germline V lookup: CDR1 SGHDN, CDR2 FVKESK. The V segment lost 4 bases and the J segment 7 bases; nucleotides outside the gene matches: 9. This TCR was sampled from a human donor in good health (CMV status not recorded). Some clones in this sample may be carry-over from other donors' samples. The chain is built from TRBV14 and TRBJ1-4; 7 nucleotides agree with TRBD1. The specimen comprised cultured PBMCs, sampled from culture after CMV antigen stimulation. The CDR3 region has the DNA TGTGCCAGCAGCCCTCGGACAGGAGATTTTGAAAAACTGTTTTTT. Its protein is CASSPRTGDFEKLFF.